Here is one T cell receptor (beta chain) with its context. TCRdb's copy holds only in-frame clones and misses some; the assay was immunoSEQ multiplex PCR. The sample has about 13,000 clones, 65% to 90% seen once; the top ten hold roughly 10%. The sample originates from a study of technical replicates of blood from several donors. Germline lookup yields CDR1 MGHRA and CDR2 YSYEKL. The CDR3 spans 14 residues. V lost 0 bases, J lost 7 bases, and 13 bases lay in between. The sample taken for sequencing was PBMCs. The J gene is TRBJ2-7, the V gene TRBV4-1, with D uncertain. The sequence derives from a human donor in good health. CDR3 nucleotides: TGCGCCAGCAGCCAAGATCTGAGCGTATTGGAGCAGTACTTC. This encodes CASSQDLSVLEQYF.